A single sample is the source of the 32 T cell receptor beta chains below, sequenced in a study of blood T cell repertoires in COVID-19. TCRdb keeps only in-frame clones here, not all; method: immunoSEQ multiplex PCR. The sample has approximately 74,000 clones, 88% seen once. What was sequenced was peripheral blood. Every receptor here comes from a woman aged 55-69 years with acute or convalescent COVID-19.

V usage is TRBV30 and J usage is TRBJ2-1, with 7 bases aligning to TRBD1. Germline trimming cut 1 base from V and 4 bases from J; bases unmatched to any gene: 1. CDR3 length equals 13 residues. CDR1 is GTSNPN and CDR2 is SVGIG in the germline V gene (reference sequence). CDR3 sequence (DNA): TGTGCCTGGAGTGGGACAGGTTACAATGAGCAGTTCTTC. It codes for CAWSGTGYNEQFF.

V and J are TRBV12-5 and TRBJ1-1; maybe TRBD1 (6 bases). Germline V gene sequence: CDR1 LGHNT, CDR2 FRNRAP. The CDR3 loop spans 16 amino acids. Trimming shortened V by 1 base and J by 0 bases, and 12 bases separated the two germline ends. The CDR3 bases are TGTGCTAGTGGTTTGGACCCCGGGACATTGAACACTGAAGCTTTCTTT. Protein sequence: CASGLDPGTLNTEAFF.

The rearrangement uses TRBV10-2 and TRBJ1-1; 7 positions agree with TRBD1. The CDR3 extends over 14 amino acids. V shed 6 bases, J shed 5 bases, and the junction held 9 bases outside the gene matches. Per germline, CDR1 WSHSY and CDR2 SAAADI. Here the CDR3 DNA reads TGCGCCAGCAGCTCGAGGGGGCCGAGAACTGAAGCTTTCTTT. It codes for CASSSRGPRTEAFF.

This clone was detected a few times. The CDR3 is CASSLDPAGVSEQYV. CDR3 DNA sequence: TGCGCCAGCAGCTTGGACCCAGCGGGAGTTTCCGAGCAGTACGTC. The chain joins TRBV5-1 to TRBJ2-7, with TRBD2 identical over 8 bases. Germline assignment: CDR1 SGHRS and CDR2 YFSETQ. The CDR3 loop spans 15 amino acids. V was clipped by 0 bases and J by 6 bases; unmatched bases: 8.

The chain couples TRBV24-1 to TRBJ1-1, with D perhaps matching TRBD1 (5 bases). V shed 7 bases and J shed 1 base, with 6 bases lying between them. This CDR3 has 12 residues. Germline V gene sequence: CDR1 KGHDR, CDR2 SFDVKD. CDR3 protein: CATRGANTEAFF. Here the CDR3 DNA reads TGTGCCACCAGAGGGGCGAACACTGAAGCTTTCTTT.

The chain has TRBV9 and TRBJ2-7; tentatively, D is TRBD1 (6 bases). V was pared by 3 bases and J by 0 bases, with 25 bases between. The germline V gene encodes CDR1 SGDLS and CDR2 YYNGEE. This CDR3 has 19 amino acids. The chain's CDR3 is CASSAWTEKTNSFSYEQYV. In nucleotides, the CDR3 is TGTGCCAGCAGCGCATGGACAGAAAAAACTAATAGTTTCTCCTACGAGCAGTACGTC.

This clone was found a few times. V usage is TRBV29-1 and J usage is TRBJ1-2; 9 bases map to TRBD1. Losses at the gene ends were 6 bases for V and 2 bases for J; bases not matched to a gene: 4. Germline V CDR1 and CDR2: SQVTM, ANQGSEA. This CDR3 contains 13 residues. The CDR3, as DNA: TGCAGCGTCGGGACAGGGACCAACTATGGCTACACCTTC. Amino acid sequence: CSVGTGTNYGYTF.

The chain employs TRBV11-2 and TRBJ2-2; the D gene is possibly TRBD2 (5 bases). V gave up 5 bases and J gave up 2 bases, with 12 bases separating them. CDR3 length equals 15 residues. From germline, CDR1 is SGHAT and CDR2 FQNNGV. DNA for the CDR3: TGTGCCAGCAGCCGGGGATTACAAAACACCGGGGAGCTGTTTTTT. Protein product: CASSRGLQNTGELFF.

The V and J genes are TRBV9 and TRBJ1-2, with D maybe TRBD1 (6 bases). The CDR3 totals 13 residues. Germline V CDR1 and CDR2: SGDLS, YYNGEE. Trimming left V 0 bases short and J 7 bases short, with 10 bases between. The CDR3 DNA follows: TGTGCCAGCAGCGTAGACCTCAGGGGTGGCTACACCTTC. Translated, it gives CASSVDLRGGYTF.

This clone was detected once. This rearrangement joins TRBV9 to TRBJ2-1; 13 nucleotides agree with TRBD2. Germline lookup yields CDR1 SGDLS and CDR2 YYNGEE. The CDR3 is 17 residues long. Trimming at V came to 4 bases and at J to 6 bases, leaving 10 bases not matched to a gene. The CDR3 here is CASSPRTSGRLPNEQFF. The CDR3 nucleotides read TGTGCCAGCAGCCCCCGGACTAGCGGGAGACTACCCAATGAGCAGTTCTTC. The entire variable domain, with the rest obtained from reference TRBV9 and TRBJ2-1, is as follows: DSGVTQTPKHLITATGQRVTLRCSPRSGDLSVYWYQQSLDQGLQFLIQYYNGEERAKGNILERFSAQQFPDLHSELNLSSLELGDSALYFCASSPRTSGRLPNEQFFGPGTRLTVL.

The V gene is TRBV3-1 (or the pseudogene TRBV3-2), the J gene TRBJ1-1, with D perhaps TRBD1 (5 bases). The CDR3 contains 14 residues. V was pared by 3 bases and J by 3 bases, with 11 bases between. Germline assignment: CDR1 LGHDT and CDR2 YNNKEL (reference sequence). CDR3 loop: CASSQGGVDTEAFF. In DNA form, the CDR3 reads TGTGCCAGCAGCCAGGGAGGGGTGGACACTGAAGCTTTCTTT.

This chain joins TRBV7-2 and TRBJ2-7; D gene unclear. Per the germline V gene, CDR1 is SGHTA and CDR2 is FQGNSA. Trimming stripped 3 bases from V and 0 bases from J, with 9 bases between. The CDR3 extends over 14 amino acids. CDR3 sequence: CASSFLAVSYEQYV. Here the CDR3 DNA reads TGTGCCAGCAGCTTCTTAGCAGTCTCCTACGAGCAGTACGTC.

The V call is TRBV5-1, the J call TRBJ1-1, with unresolved D. The CDR3 is 14 amino acids. The germline gives CDR1 SGHRS, CDR2 YFSETQ. V was pared by 3 bases and J by 0 bases, with 9 bases between. The CDR3 protein is CASSSGIMNTEAFF. The CDR3 DNA reads TGCGCCAGCAGCTCCGGTATTATGAACACTGAAGCTTTCTTT.

In this sample, this clone is medium-sized. In DNA, the CDR3 is TGTGCCAGCAGCCTAAGGGGTGCAACTAATGAAAAACTGTTTTTT. Encoded protein: CASSLRGATNEKLFF. The V and J genes are TRBV13 and TRBJ1-4; a weak D match, TRBD1 (5 bases). CDR1 and CDR2 from the germline V gene are PRHDT and FYEKMQ (reference sequence). CDR3 size: 15 residues. V lost 5 bases and J 0 bases, leaving 10 bases between the germline ends. The complete variable domain, with remaining parts taken from reference TRBV13 and TRBJ1-4, reads AAGVIQSPRHLIKEKRETATLKCYPIPRHDTVYWYQQGPGQDPQFLISFYEKMQSDKGSIPDRFSAQQFSDYHSELNMSSLELGDSALYFCASSLRGATNEKLFFGSGTQLSVL.

CDR3 DNA sequence: TGTGCCAGCAGCCAAAACAGGTTAACGTACACAGATACGCAGTATTTT. This translates into CASSQNRLTYTDTQYF. The chain has TRBV4-2 and TRBJ2-3; perhaps TRBD1 as D (5 bases). V lost 2 bases, J lost 2 bases, and 14 bases lay in between. The CDR3 contains 16 residues. Looked up from germline, CDR1 is LGHNA and CDR2 is YNFKEQ.

The chain links TRBV28 to TRBJ1-5; D not resolved. The ends were cut back, 2 bases at V and 2 bases at J, with 13 bases in the middle. The germline V gene has CDR1 MDHEN and CDR2 SYDVKM. There are 16 residues in the CDR3. The CDR3 region is CASSLRAWGGNQPQHF. The CDR3, as DNA: TGTGCCAGCAGTTTAAGAGCCTGGGGAGGCAATCAGCCCCAGCATTTT. The variable domain in full, with the rest retrieved from reference TRBV28 and TRBJ1-5, is DVKVTQSSRYLVKRTGEKVFLECVQDMDHENMFWYRQDPGLGLRLIYFSYDVKMKEKGDIPEGYSVSREKKERFSLILESASTNQTSMYLCASSLRAWGGNQPQHFGDGTRLSIL.

The rearrangement joins TRBV6-5 to TRBJ2-1, with D maybe TRBD2 (6 bases). Germline V CDR1 and CDR2: MNHEY, SVGAGI. With 7 bases removed from V and 6 bases from J, the gap between germline ends came to 19 bases. The CDR3 contains 15 residues. The CDR3 DNA is TGTGCCAGCATGAGGAGTTACGGGGGAAGCAATGAGCAGTTCTTC. It codes for CASMRSYGGSNEQFF.

J is TRBJ1-2 and V is TRBV2; D gene unclear. Between the trimmed V and J ends, which lost 6 bases and 0 bases, there was a span of 11 bases. This CDR3 is 14 amino acids long. Per germline, CDR1 SNHLY and CDR2 FYNNEI. CDR3 DNA: TGTGCCAGCAGAGCGACTGCGACTAACTATGGCTACACCTTC. It yields the protein CASRATATNYGYTF.

The rearrangement joins TRBV19 to TRBJ2-5, with D perhaps matching TRBD2 (6 bases). The CDR3 covers 15 residues. Trimming took 6 bases from V and 2 from J, leaving 16 bases between them. Germline V gives CDR1 LNHDA, CDR2 SQIVND (reference sequence). The CDR3 DNA reads TGTGCCAGTAGCCTCCTTAGCGGAGTTCAAGAGACCCAGTACTTC. This translates into CASSLLSGVQETQYF.

The chain uses TRBV18 and TRBJ1-1; 10 bases are shared with TRBD1. V shed 6 bases and J 5 bases; nucleotides not matched to a gene: 3. This CDR3 has 13 residues. Germline V gives CDR1 KGHSH, CDR2 LQKENI. The CDR3 sequence: CASSQDRGTEAFF. The CDR3 region has the DNA TGTGCCAGCTCCCAGGACAGGGGGACTGAAGCTTTCTTT.

The chain uses TRBV18 and TRBJ2-1, with D possibly matching TRBD1 (6 bases). CDR1 is KGHSH, CDR2 LQKENI, per germline. With 4 bases removed from V and 0 bases from J, the gap between germline ends came to 10 bases. The CDR3 has 15 amino acids. The chain's CDR3 is CASSHDRSSYNEQFF. CDR3 DNA: TGTGCCAGCTCACATGACAGGAGCTCCTACAATGAGCAGTTCTTC.

This chain connects TRBV6-1 to TRBJ2-2; 7 nucleotides line up with TRBD1. Per the germline V gene, CDR1 is MNHNS and CDR2 is SASEGT. V lost 5 bases and J lost 6; bases outside the gene matches: 3. The length of the CDR3 is 13 residues. The DNA for the CDR3 is TGTGCCAGCAGTTCAGACAGGGCCGGGGAGCTGTTTTTT. Protein: CASSSDRAGELFF.

The chain links TRBV15 to TRBJ1-2; no definite D call. This CDR3 region has 16 residues. The germline V and J ends were trimmed by 0 bases and 0 bases, with 11 bases remaining between them. Germline CDR1 reads LNHNV; CDR2 reads YYDKDF (reference sequence). The CDR3 nucleotides read TGTGCCACCAGCAGAGATCGGGTGATTACTAACTATGGCTACACCTTC. Translation: CATSRDRVITNYGYTF.

The V gene is TRBV5-5, the J gene TRBJ2-7; 11 positions agree with TRBD2. The ends lost 4 bases at V and 0 bases at J; junction bases unmatched: 6. CDR3 length equals 16 residues. CDR1 is SGHKS and CDR2 is YYEKEE in the germline V gene (reference sequence). The CDR3 bases are TGTGCCAGCAGCCCGCGACTAGCGGGGAGCTCCTACGAGCAGTACGTC. It encodes CASSPRLAGSSYEQYV.

J is TRBJ1-5 and V is TRBV19, with a weak D call TRBD1 (5 bases). The V end was cut by 2 bases, the J end by 6 bases, with 5 bases between. Germline-derived CDR1 and CDR2 are LNHDA and SQIVND (reference sequence). The CDR3 contains 12 residues. The DNA of the CDR3 is TGTGCCAGTAGTATACAGGGTCAGCCCCAGCATTTT. It yields the protein CASSIQGQPQHF. The full variable domain, with the rest looked up from reference TRBV19 and TRBJ1-5, is DGGITQSPKYLFRKEGQNVTLSCEQNLNHDAMYWYRQDPGQGLRLIYYSQIVNDFQKGDIAEGYSVSREKKESFPLTVTSAQKNPTAFYLCASSIQGQPQHFGDGTRLSIL.

The gene calls are TRBV4-1 and TRBJ2-1, with 12 bases matching TRBD2. This CDR3 region has 18 residues. Germline V gives CDR1 MGHRA, CDR2 YSYEKL. V trimming: 3 bases; J trimming: 6 bases; junction bases outside the gene matches: 12. CDR3 loop: CASSHVTSGGSRRNEQFF. As DNA, the CDR3 is TGCGCCAGCAGCCACGTAACTAGCGGGGGGTCCCGCCGCAATGAGCAGTTCTTC.

This chain joins TRBV12-3 or TRBV12-4 and TRBJ1-1; tentative D call: TRBD1 (6 bases). The CDR3 loop spans 13 amino acids. V lost 7 bases and J 1 base, leaving 10 bases between the germline ends. CDR3 sequence: CASTRTANTEAFF. The DNA for the CDR3 is TGTGCCAGCACCAGGACAGCGAACACTGAAGCTTTCTTT.

The chain is built from TRBV6-2 or TRBV6-3 and TRBJ2-2, with TRBD1 matching over 9 bases. This CDR3 region has 16 residues. V lost 5 bases to trimming and J lost 4 bases; unmatched junction nucleotides: 8. The germline V gene encodes CDR1 MNHEY and CDR2 SVGEGT. The chain's CDR3 is CASSPSGTGTTGELFF. CDR3 in DNA: TGTGCCAGCAGTCCCTCCGGGACAGGGACCACCGGGGAGCTGTTTTTT.

The genes are TRBV27 and TRBJ2-5; the match to TRBD2 covers 7 bases. Unmatched junction bases numbered 9, after V lost 4 bases and J lost 4 bases. CDR3 length equals 15 residues. From germline, CDR1 is MNHEY and CDR2 SMNVEV (reference sequence). The CDR3 nucleotides are TGTGCCAGCAGTTGGGGAGGGGTTGGTCGAGAGACCCAGTACTTC. Encoded protein: CASSWGGVGRETQYF.

This clone was recorded a few times. The chain is built from TRBV3-1 (or the pseudogene TRBV3-2) and TRBJ1-1; D unresolved. CDR3 length: 12 amino acids. The V gene's germline CDR1 is LGHDT and CDR2 YNNKEL (reference sequence). The V and J ends lost 6 bases and 7 bases respectively, with 12 bases between them. CDR3 protein: CASSLGSFEAFF. The DNA for the CDR3 is TGTGCCAGCAGTTTAGGGAGCTTTGAAGCTTTCTTT.

This chain joins TRBV28 and TRBJ1-2; possible D gene TRBD1, 5 bases. Trimming stripped 3 bases from V and 2 bases from J, with 10 bases between. CDR1 and CDR2 from the germline V gene are MDHEN and SYDVKM. The CDR3 consists of 14 residues. The CDR3 region has the DNA TGTGCCAGCAGTTTGCGGGGCAGAAACTATGGCTACACCTTC. This sequence encodes CASSLRGRNYGYTF.

V and J are TRBV20-1 and TRBJ1-1, with D hard to call. CDR1 DFQATT and CDR2 SNEGSKA come from the germline V gene (reference sequence). This CDR3 has 10 residues. Trimming removed 1 base at V and 6 bases at J, with 3 bases between. CDR3 protein: CSARAAEAFF. The CDR3 DNA follows: TGCAGTGCTAGAGCGGCTGAAGCTTTCTTT.